Following are 17 T cell receptor beta chains from one sample sequenced in a study of blood T cells in healthy people across ages. Primers used in a second PCR of about 7 to 12 cycles were a sample-barcoded 5' primer and a J-beta primer mix. TCRdb passed the 5' RACE reads through MiXCR, listing each CDR3 protein once. Of about 900,000 distinct CDR3 sequences in the sample, around 49% were seen once. The source material was blood. The receptor set was obtained from a young man in good health.

This clonotype showed up just a few times. The rearrangement joins TRBV20-1 to TRBJ1-2; 9 positions agree with TRBD1. The junction had 2 bases not matched to a gene; V was cut back by 3 bases and J by 3 bases. CDR3 length equals 13 residues. Germline CDR1 is DFQATT and CDR2 is SNEGSKA (reference sequence). Here the CDR3 DNA reads TGCAGTGCTAGCCGGACAGGGGACTATGGCTACACCTTC. It is translated as CSASRTGDYGYTF.

Only a few counts were recorded for this clonotype. The V gene is TRBV5-1, the J gene TRBJ1-1; D may be TRBD1 (6 bases). Germline V gene data show CDR1 as SGHRS and CDR2 as YFSETQ. The CDR3 spans 15 residues. Trimming removed 0 bases from V and 6 bases from J, with 15 bases in between. Here the CDR3 reads CASSLASGGAPEAFF. For the CDR3, the DNA is TGCGCCAGCAGCTTGGCCAGCGGGGGCGCACCTGAAGCTTTCTTT.

V gene TRBV6-5 combines with J gene TRBJ2-7; 12 bases map to TRBD2. The CDR3 contains 16 residues. V shed 0 bases, J shed 3 bases, and the junction held 3 bases outside the gene matches. Germline V lookup: CDR1 MNHEY, CDR2 SVGAGI. CDR3 nucleotides: TGTGCCAGCAGTTACTCGAAGACTAGCGGGAGCTACGAGCAGTACTTC. The encoded protein is CASSYSKTSGSYEQYF.

The chain uses TRBV7-9 and TRBJ2-2; 10 nucleotides align to TRBD2. CDR3 length: 18 residues. Germline CDR1 reads SEHNR; CDR2 reads FQNEAQ (reference sequence). J gave up 2 bases and V 4 bases, and 10 bases lay outside the gene matches. The CDR3 is CASSSLTWTSGNTGELFF. CDR3 in DNA: TGTGCCAGCAGCTCCTTAACCTGGACTAGCGGAAACACCGGGGAGCTGTTTTTT.

This chain's CDR3 is CSAPRQDRNNEQFF. In DNA, the CDR3 is TGCAGTGCTCCCCGCCAGGACAGAAACAATGAGCAGTTCTTC. This chain links TRBV20-1 with TRBJ2-1; D is possibly TRBD1 (6 bases). In germline, CDR1 is DFQATT, CDR2 SNEGSKA (reference sequence). CDR3 length: 14 amino acids. V lost 5 bases and J 5 bases, leaving 16 bases between the germline ends.

The chain joins TRBV6-6 to TRBJ2-7; D is ambiguous. Germline assignment: CDR1 MNHNY and CDR2 SVGAGI (reference sequence). Trimming stripped 5 bases from V and 3 bases from J, with 14 bases between. The CDR3 totals 14 residues. This CDR3 is CASSPSTLVYEQYF. CDR3 sequence (DNA): TGTGCCAGCAGTCCCTCTACTTTGGTCTACGAGCAGTACTTC.

V gene TRBV7-9 combines with J gene TRBJ1-1; D remains ambiguous. Germline V gene lookup returns CDR1 SEHNR and CDR2 FQNEAQ (reference sequence). With 2 bases removed from V and 9 bases from J, the gap between germline ends came to 7 bases. The CDR3 length is 11 residues. The CDR3 DNA reads as TGTGCCAGCAGCTTATCCGATCAAGCTTTCTTT. This translates into CASSLSDQAFF.

A few counts support this clonotype. The V call is TRBV6-2 or TRBV6-3, the J call TRBJ2-7; 10 bases map to TRBD2. The V gene's germline CDR1 is MNHEY and CDR2 SVGEGT. The CDR3 is 15 residues long. The V and J ends lost 4 bases and 2 bases, in that order; junction bases with no gene match: 5. Here the CDR3 reads CASSSLAGEPYEQYF. The CDR3, as DNA: TGTGCCAGCAGTTCTCTAGCGGGGGAGCCCTACGAGCAGTACTTC.

The gene calls are TRBV7-2 and TRBJ2-7; D possibly corresponds to TRBD1 (5 bases). CDR3 length: 14 residues. V gave up 5 bases and J gave up 0 bases, with 11 bases separating them. Germline CDR1 is SGHTA and CDR2 is FQGNSA. CDR3 sequence reads: CASSPGPYSYEQYF. CDR3 bases: TGTGCCAGCAGCCCAGGGCCCTACTCCTACGAGCAGTACTTC.

The genes are TRBV5-1 and TRBJ2-7, with 7 bases that match TRBD2. Germline V gene data show CDR1 as SGHRS and CDR2 as YFSETQ. The V segment lost 0 bases and the J segment 3 bases; nucleotides outside the gene matches: 6. The length of the CDR3 is 15 residues. The CDR3 sequence is CASSLEPSGNYEQYF. Written as DNA, the CDR3 is TGCGCCAGCAGCTTGGAGCCTAGCGGAAACTACGAGCAGTACTTC.

The chain carries TRBV7-8 and TRBJ2-1, with D uncertain. In germline, CDR1 is SGHVS, CDR2 FQNEAQ. The germline V and J ends were trimmed by 1 base and 8 bases, with 15 bases remaining between them. The CDR3 loop spans 15 amino acids. The CDR3 nucleotides read TGTGCCAGCAGCTTAGTGGCTATCGGCTTGGATGAGCAGTTCTTC. It is translated as CASSLVAIGLDEQFF. Complete variable domain (other parts from reference TRBV7-8 and TRBJ2-1): GAGVSQSPRYKVAKRGQDVALRCDPISGHVSLFWYQQALGQGPEFLTYFQNEAQLDKSGLPSDRFFAERPEGSVSTLKIQRTQQEDSAVYLCASSLVAIGLDEQFFGPGTRLTVL.

The chain is built from TRBV29-1 and TRBJ2-7, with TRBD1 identical over 8 bases. The J call is in doubt because the DNA end fits TRBJ2-5 better. Germline-derived CDR1 and CDR2 are SQVTM and ANQGSEA. The CDR3 totals 12 residues. In DNA form, the CDR3 reads TGCAGCGTAGACAGGGGCCAGAAGACCCAGTACTTC. Its protein product is CSVDRGQKTQYF.

This clonotype has only a few counts. The genes are TRBV7-9 and TRBJ2-1, with D possibly TRBD2 on 6 matching bases. V lost 7 bases to trimming and J lost 0 bases, with 13 bases between them. The CDR3 sequence is 15 residues long. The germline gives CDR1 SEHNR, CDR2 FQNEAQ (reference sequence). CDR3: CASTQLATSYNEQFF. The CDR3 DNA reads as TGTGCCAGCACCCAGCTAGCGACCTCCTACAATGAGCAGTTCTTC.

The chain couples TRBV20-1 to TRBJ1-1; the D gene is possibly TRBD1 (5 bases). V lost 1 base and J 5 bases, leaving 11 bases between the germline ends. The CDR3 is 13 amino acids. In germline, CDR1 is DFQATT, CDR2 SNEGSKA (reference sequence). CDR3 sequence: CSARVSPGTEAFF. In nucleotides, the CDR3 is TGCAGTGCTAGAGTTTCCCCAGGGACTGAAGCTTTCTTT.

This clonotype occurred a few times. V and J are TRBV20-1 and TRBJ1-3; 8 nucleotides line up with TRBD1. V dropped 0 bases and J dropped 4; count of bases not matched to a gene: 8. From germline, CDR1 is DFQATT and CDR2 SNEGSKA (reference sequence). The CDR3 length is 16 residues. CDR3 protein: CSARDWDRNGGNTIYF. CDR3 nucleotide sequence: TGCAGTGCTAGAGATTGGGACAGGAACGGCGGAAACACCATATATTTT.

The rearrangement links TRBV2 to TRBJ1-2; 8 nucleotides align to TRBD1. The germline CDR1 and CDR2 sequences are SNHLY and FYNNEI. The CDR3 covers 12 residues. With V trimmed by 8 bases and J by 7 bases, 6 bases remained unmatched. The CDR3: CASPDRGFGYTF. The CDR3 DNA follows: TGTGCCAGCCCAGACAGGGGATTTGGCTACACCTTC.

V is TRBV5-6 and J is TRBJ2-3; D assignment may be TRBD1 or TRBD2 (6 bases each). From germline, CDR1 is SGHDT and CDR2 YYEEEE. This CDR3 is 16 amino acids long. The V gene lost 0 bases and the J gene lost 5 bases, with 16 bases spanning the gap. This chain's CDR3 is CASSLALSGGGDTQYF. CDR3 in DNA: TGTGCCAGCAGCTTGGCTCTTTCCGGGGGCGGAGATACGCAGTATTTT.